These 2 T cell receptor beta chains came from one sample sequenced in a study of identical twins. TCRdb independently ran MiXCR on the 5' RACE reads; one entry per CDR3 protein. The table has 400,000 to 550,000 distinct CDR3 sequences, approximately 22% seen once; the top ten hold 0.91%. This same sample was also part of a study on T cells expressing NK-cell markers.

Sequencing used CD4+ T cells sorted from blood. The receptors were gathered from a woman in her late teens or twenties in good health.

This chain connects TRBV10-3 to TRBJ2-3; 7 bases agree with TRBD2. Trimming at V came to 0 bases and at J to 1 base, leaving 4 bases not matched to a gene. The germline CDR1 and CDR2 sequences are ENHRY and SYGVKD. The CDR3 runs 16 residues. This chain's CDR3 is CAISESLGGGTDTQYF. The CDR3 DNA reads as TGTGCCATCAGTGAGTCGTTGGGGGGGGGCACAGATACGCAGTATTTT.

The sample holds one count of this clonotype. CDR3 in amino acids: CASSPWRGLDTDTQYF. The CDR3 nucleotides read TGCGCCAGCAGCCCCTGGCGGGGCTTAGACACAGATACGCAGTATTTT. The chain carries TRBV5-1 and TRBJ2-3; D may be TRBD2 (6 bases). The germline V and J ends were trimmed by 4 bases and 2 bases, with 17 bases remaining between them. The germline V gene has CDR1 SGHRS and CDR2 YFSETQ. The CDR3 spans 16 residues.